Below are 26 T cell receptor beta chains sequenced from a single sample in a study of T-cell reconstitution after alpha-beta-depleted transplantation in children. The TCRbeta library incorporated unique molecular identifiers. TCRdb re-called the PCR reads with MiXCR, one entry per CDR3 protein. This sample has 200,000 to 250,000 distinct CDR3 sequences, with 5.5% to 7% found just once. The sequences come from PBMCs, collected before TCRalphabeta/CD19-depleted stem cell transplant. These TCRs come from a boy between 2 and 10 years old with acute lymphoblastic leukemia, due to receive a stem cell transplant.

This clonotype was observed a handful of times. The V gene is TRBV4-3, the J gene TRBJ2-1; 8 nucleotides match TRBD2. In germline, CDR1 is LGHNA, CDR2 YSLEER. This CDR3 contains 17 residues. The V segment lost 0 bases and the J segment 3 bases; nucleotides outside the gene matches: 7. As DNA, the CDR3 is TGCGCCAGCAGCCAAGATACAAGCGGGGGAAGCTACAATGAGCAGTTCTTC. Translation gives CASSQDTSGGSYNEQFF.

The chain employs TRBV20-1 and TRBJ1-6; 7 positions match TRBD1. V dropped 3 bases and J dropped 5; count of bases not matched to a gene: 4. CDR1 DFQATT and CDR2 SNEGSKA come from the germline V gene (reference sequence). CDR3 length: 14 amino acids. The CDR3 here is CSAREQGNNSPLHF. The DNA of the CDR3 is TGCAGTGCTAGGGAACAGGGGAATAATTCACCCCTCCACTTT.

This clonotype was recorded many times. CDR3 protein: CSARKGPGELFF. The CDR3, as DNA: TGCAGTGCTAGAAAAGGGCCCGGGGAGCTGTTTTTT. The chain recombines TRBV20-1 with TRBJ2-2, with D unclear. CDR1 and CDR2 (germline): DFQATT, SNEGSKA (reference sequence). This CDR3 contains 12 residues. The V gene lost 2 bases and the J gene lost 6 bases, with 7 bases spanning the gap.

The V gene is TRBV2, the J gene TRBJ2-3, with 10 bases matching TRBD2. V lost 5 bases and J lost 3; bases outside the gene matches: 5. The CDR3 contains 15 residues. Germline V gives CDR1 SNHLY, CDR2 FYNNEI. The CDR3 region is CASSPGTSETDTQYF. CDR3 nucleotide sequence: TGTGCCAGCAGTCCCGGGACTAGCGAGACAGATACGCAGTATTTT.

This clonotype was counted between two and nine times. The gene calls are TRBV7-9 and TRBJ1-1; possible D gene TRBD1, 5 bases. V was cut by 8 bases and J by 13 bases, with 23 bases left in between. The CDR3 loop spans 13 amino acids. Germline V CDR1 and CDR2: SEHNR, FQNEAQ (reference sequence). For the CDR3, the DNA is TGTGCCAGCGTTGGGGACGGCCCCGGGTGGGTTTTCTTT. Translating gives CASVGDGPGWVFF.

With regard to this clonotype: This clone may be a read error of a much larger clone one base away. The chain couples TRBV9 to TRBJ2-4; D assignment may be TRBD1 or TRBD2 (6 bases each). The CDR3 is 16 amino acids. Germline V gives CDR1 SGDLS, CDR2 YYNGEE. CDR3 in DNA: TGTGCCAGCAGCGTAGGGCCCCCGGGGGCCAAAAACATTCTGTACTTC. It translates to CASSVGPPGAKNILYF.

This clonotype has ten or more counts. This sequence joins TRBV27 and TRBJ2-7; 10 bases match TRBD2. Germline assignment: CDR1 MNHEY and CDR2 SMNVEV (reference sequence). The CDR3 has 16 amino acids. The J segment lost 6 bases and the V segment lost 5 bases, leaving 13 bases of the junction unmatched. The CDR3 loop reads CASSQDASGSYAEQYF. The DNA of the CDR3 is TGTGCCAGCAGTCAAGATGCTAGCGGGAGTTACGCCGAGCAGTACTTC.

This clonotype came up many times. The chain has TRBV2 and TRBJ1-5; D is unresolved. Germline CDR1 SNHLY, CDR2 FYNNEI. The CDR3 has 13 residues. Trimming shortened V by 8 bases and J by 6 bases, and 14 bases separated the two germline ends. CDR3 loop: CASAYRTFQPQHF. DNA of the CDR3: TGTGCCAGCGCATACAGAACCTTTCAGCCCCAGCATTTT.

The chain carries TRBV7-2 and TRBJ1-2; D might be TRBD1 (5 bases). This CDR3 is 14 amino acids long. Germline assignment: CDR1 SGHTA and CDR2 FQGNSA. V was cut by 2 bases and J by 3 bases, with 10 bases left in between. In DNA, the CDR3 is TGTGCCAGCAGCTTATCCGTGGGGGACTATGGCTACACCTTC. It yields the protein CASSLSVGDYGYTF.

This rearrangement joins TRBV9 to TRBJ2-7; TRBD1 might be the D (7 bases). V was trimmed by 0 bases and J by 6 bases, leaving 13 bases between them. Germline CDR1 reads SGDLS; CDR2 reads YYNGEE. This CDR3 has 14 amino acids. The CDR3: CASSVAAGGGEQYF. The CDR3, as DNA: TGTGCCAGCAGCGTAGCGGCAGGGGGAGGCGAGCAGTACTTC. The full variable domain, its missing parts supplied by reference TRBV9 and TRBJ2-7, is DSGVTQTPKHLITATGQRVTLRCSPRSGDLSVYWYQQSLDQGLQFLIQYYNGEERAKGNILERFSAQQFPDLHSELNLSSLELGDSALYFCASSVAAGGGEQYFGPGTRLTVT.

This clonotype has a handful of counts. The rearrangement joins TRBV6-2 or TRBV6-3 to TRBJ2-2; D unclear. The V gene lost 5 bases and the J gene lost 5 bases, with 3 bases spanning the gap. The CDR3 sequence is 11 residues long. Germline V gene lookup returns CDR1 MNHEY and CDR2 SVGEGT. The CDR3 nucleotides are TGTGCCAGCAGTGTTACCGGGGAGCTGTTTTTT. Translating gives CASSVTGELFF.

The rearrangement links TRBV5-5 to TRBJ1-5, with unresolved D. Looked up from germline, CDR1 is SGHKS and CDR2 is YYEKEE (reference sequence). The CDR3 totals 15 residues. Trimming cost V 0 bases and J 0 bases, with 7 bases left between them. CDR3 nucleotide sequence: TGTGCCAGCAGCTTGGGCGTGTATAGCAATCAGCCCCAGCATTTT. Translating it yields CASSLGVYSNQPQHF.

This chain links TRBV7-2 with TRBJ2-1, with a possible D match to TRBD2 (5 bases). Trimming took off 2 bases at V and 10 bases at J, with 9 bases between the two ends. This CDR3 has 12 residues. Looked up from germline, CDR1 is SGHTA and CDR2 is FQGNSA. The CDR3 loop reads CASSLFTGEQFF. In DNA form, the CDR3 reads TGTGCCAGCAGCTTATTTACGGGGGAGCAGTTCTTC.

This clonotype was counted only a few times. The J gene is TRBJ2-7, the V gene TRBV4-3, with D tentatively TRBD2 (5 bases). V lost 4 bases to trimming and J lost 3 bases, with 16 bases between them. This CDR3 spans 15 amino acids. Germline assignment: CDR1 LGHNA and CDR2 YSLEER. CDR3 loop: CASSLTLGLNYEQYF. CDR3 sequence (DNA): TGCGCCAGCAGCCTGACGCTAGGACTTAACTACGAGCAGTACTTC.

This clonotype was observed at least ten times. This rearrangement joins TRBV7-9 to TRBJ2-3; 8 bases are shared with TRBD1. CDR3 length: 15 residues. The V gene's germline CDR1 is SEHNR and CDR2 FQNEAQ (reference sequence). The V and J ends lost 7 bases and 2 bases, in that order; junction bases with no gene match: 8. CDR3 DNA: TGTGCCAGCACCCTCGGACAGGGCTACACAGATACGCAGTATTTT. Its translation: CASTLGQGYTDTQYF.

This clonotype was detected only a few times. The genes are TRBV7-9 and TRBJ2-1, with D unclear. Trimming took off 8 bases at V and 0 bases at J, with 8 bases between the two ends. CDR1 and CDR2 from the germline V gene are SEHNR and FQNEAQ (reference sequence). The CDR3 has 13 residues. CDR3 sequence (DNA): TGTGCCAGCGATGCCGGCTCCTACAATGAGCAGTTCTTC. Amino acids: CASDAGSYNEQFF.

This clonotype was picked up many times. The rearrangement uses TRBV20-1 and TRBJ2-7, with D uncertain. CDR1 DFQATT and CDR2 SNEGSKA come from the germline V gene (reference sequence). The CDR3 sequence is 13 residues long. V was cut by 1 base and J by 2 bases, with 9 bases left in between. CDR3 region: CSARAPAAYEQYF. The CDR3 DNA reads TGCAGTGCTAGAGCCCCGGCGGCCTACGAGCAGTACTTC.

This CDR3 is CASSRRDTNTEAFF. Written as DNA, the CDR3 is TGTGCCAGCTCACGTCGGGACACAAACACTGAAGCTTTCTTT. The chain joins TRBV18 to TRBJ1-1, with D perhaps TRBD1 (6 bases). Germline CDR1 is KGHSH and CDR2 is LQKENI. The CDR3 sequence is 14 residues long. The ends were cut back, 4 bases at V and 2 bases at J, with 11 bases in the middle.

This clonotype was found a few times. As DNA, the CDR3 is TGTGCCAGCACAGGGGCCGGGGAGCTGTTTTTT. Translation: CASTGAGELFF. The chain recombines TRBV12-3 or TRBV12-4 with TRBJ2-2, with a tentative D call TRBD1 (6 bases). This CDR3 is 11 amino acids long. V was clipped by 7 bases and J by 6 bases, with 6 bases between them.

CDR3 nucleotide sequence: TGCAGTGCTAGAGATAGAGAGGGGATGACCTACGAGCAGTACTTC. It yields the protein CSARDREGMTYEQYF. The J gene is TRBJ2-7, the V gene TRBV20-1, with D possibly called TRBD1 or TRBD2 (5 bases each). V was trimmed by 0 bases and J by 2 bases, leaving 14 bases between them. The CDR3 length is 15 residues. Germline-derived CDR1 and CDR2 are DFQATT and SNEGSKA (reference sequence).

In its sample, this clonotype was seen a few times. The chain links TRBV18 to TRBJ2-7; D not resolved. Germline V gene lookup returns CDR1 KGHSH and CDR2 LQKENI. The ends were cut back, 3 bases at V and 3 bases at J, with 6 bases in the middle. This CDR3 comprises 12 residues. The chain's CDR3 is CASSPAVYEQYF. The CDR3 nucleotides are TGTGCCAGCTCACCCGCGGTCTACGAGCAGTACTTC.

This clonotype has ten or more counts. The CDR3 is CASSSAWGRDTDTQYF. CDR3 bases: TGTGCCAGCAGTTCAGCATGGGGGAGGGATACAGATACGCAGTATTTT. V is TRBV12-3 or TRBV12-4 and J is TRBJ2-3, with 7 positions matching TRBD2. The CDR3 covers 16 residues. V lost 4 bases, J lost 3 bases, and 10 bases stayed unmatched.

At least ten counts were recorded for this clonotype. The gene calls are TRBV4-3 and TRBJ2-7; TRBD2 aligns across 8 bases. The CDR3 is 15 residues long. Germline V gives CDR1 LGHNA, CDR2 YSLEER. Trimming at V came to 1 base and at J to 4 bases, leaving 6 bases not matched to a gene. CDR3 sequence reads: CASSQGVGGRYEQYF. CDR3 coding DNA: TGCGCCAGCAGCCAAGGGGTGGGCGGGAGGTACGAGCAGTACTTC.

This clonotype was counted at least ten times. The chain's CDR3 is CASSLTPGGSGANVLTF. CDR3 bases: TGTGCCAGCAGTTTAACCCCAGGGGGCTCCGGGGCCAACGTCCTGACTTTC. The rearrangement links TRBV28 to TRBJ2-6; 8 positions match TRBD1. CDR1 and CDR2 from the germline V gene are MDHEN and SYDVKM. The CDR3 consists of 17 residues. The ends lost 2 bases at V and 4 bases at J; junction bases unmatched: 7.

This clonotype was seen many times. The V and J genes are TRBV20-1 and TRBJ1-3, with 11 bases aligning to TRBD1. The CDR3 runs 17 residues. Germline trimming cut 0 bases from V and 0 bases from J; bases unmatched to any gene: 4. Germline CDR1 and CDR2: DFQATT and SNEGSKA (reference sequence). This CDR3 reads CSARDPGTGGSGNTIYF. Here the CDR3 DNA reads TGCAGTGCTAGAGATCCCGGGACAGGGGGCTCTGGAAACACCATATATTTT.

V and J are TRBV5-1 and TRBJ2-7, with D possibly matching TRBD2 (6 bases). The V end was cut by 3 bases, the J end by 6 bases, with 22 bases between. CDR1 is SGHRS and CDR2 is YFSETQ in the germline V gene. This CDR3 comprises 16 residues. The CDR3 is CASSSWSRAGPLEQYF. Written as DNA, the CDR3 is TGCGCCAGCAGCTCATGGAGTCGCGCGGGACCCCTCGAGCAGTACTTC.